Included here is one T cell receptor (beta chain) sequence, with context. Its antigen is undetermined. This record comes from a study of T cell responses to AZD1222 COVID-19 vaccine. The method was immunoSEQ multiplex PCR; TCRdb's version includes in-frame clones alone and lacks a portion of them. The top ten clones hold more than 5.5% of a sample with over 150,000 clones, about nine tenths of them seen once. Notes on the study in general: Baseline seropositivity characterized only a handful of AZD1222 recipients.

This clonotype was obtained from an adult in good health. The material was peripheral blood, obtained on day 0 of AZD1222 vaccination.

Here the CDR3 reads CASSPTGTTDTQYF. Here the CDR3 DNA reads TGTGCCAGTAGTCCAACAGGGACCACAGATACGCAGTATTTT. The gene calls are TRBV19 and TRBJ2-3; weak D call: TRBD1 (6 bases). The CDR3 length is 14 residues. CDR1 is LNHDA, CDR2 SQIVND, per germline (reference sequence). Trimming removed 5 bases at V and 2 bases at J, with 11 bases between. The full variable domain, completed using reference TRBV19 and TRBJ2-3, is DGGITQSPKYLFRKEGQNVTLSCEQNLNHDAMYWYRQDPGQGLRLIYYSQIVNDFQKGDIAEGYSVSREKKESFPLTVTSAQKNPTAFYLCASSPTGTTDTQYFGPGTRLTVL.